This passage covers 12 T cell receptor beta chains from one sample sequenced in a study of identical twins. TCRdb analysed the 5' RACE reads with MiXCR anew, one entry per CDR3 protein. The sample records roughly 570,000 distinct CDR3 sequences, around a tenth being singletons. The sample was also reused in another study, on yellow fever vaccine responses in identical twins.

Sequenced sample: PBMCs. These receptors all stem from a woman between 18 and 29 years old in good health.

This clonotype was counted only a few times. V gene TRBV28 combines with J gene TRBJ2-4, with D possibly matching TRBD1 (5 bases). The ends were cut back, 2 bases at V and 6 bases at J, with 5 bases in the middle. The CDR3 is 12 residues long. CDR1 MDHEN and CDR2 SYDVKM come from the germline V gene. CDR3 in DNA: TGTGCCAGCAGTTTAAGGGGAAACATTCAGTACTTC. Translation: CASSLRGNIQYF.

This clonotype was counted only a few times. The chain is built from TRBV30 and TRBJ2-3; D is uncertain. The CDR3 has 14 residues. CDR1 is GTSNPN, CDR2 SVGIG, per germline (reference sequence). V was clipped by 4 bases and J by 6 bases, with 17 bases between them. CDR3 coding DNA: TGTGCCTGGAACTCTGGCTGGGTTGGGGATACGCAGTATTTT. This translates into CAWNSGWVGDTQYF. The whole variable domain, filled in from reference TRBV30 and TRBJ2-3, reads SQTIHQWPATLVQPVGSPLSLECTVEGTSNPNLYWYRQAAGRGLQLLFYSVGIGQISSEVPQNLSASRPQDRQFILSSKKLLLSDSGFYLCAWNSGWVGDTQYFGPGTRLTVL.

This clonotype was counted ten times or more. This sequence joins TRBV27 and TRBJ1-5; tentative D call: TRBD1 (5 bases). Trimming stripped 2 bases from V and 7 bases from J, with 9 bases between. This CDR3 has 13 residues. The germline V gene has CDR1 MNHEY and CDR2 SMNVEV (reference sequence). Written as DNA, the CDR3 is TGTGCCAGCAGTTTAAAAGGGGAACAGCCCCAGCATTTT. This gives the protein CASSLKGEQPQHF.

The chain recombines TRBV7-9 with TRBJ2-3, with 7 bases lining up with TRBD2. Germline CDR1 is SEHNR and CDR2 is FQNEAQ (reference sequence). The CDR3 length is 15 residues. J gave up 0 bases and V 4 bases, and 4 bases lay outside the gene matches. CDR3 sequence: CASSWASGSTDTQYF. The CDR3 DNA sequence: TGTGCCAGCAGCTGGGCTAGCGGAAGCACAGATACGCAGTATTTT.

This clonotype was observed many times. J is TRBJ2-1 and V is TRBV29-1; TRBD1 might be the D (5 bases). The CDR3 is 13 amino acids. Trimming shortened V by 2 bases and J by 6 bases, and 11 bases separated the two germline ends. Germline V CDR1 and CDR2: SQVTM, ANQGSEA. The CDR3 bases are TGCAGCGTTGAACAGGGTCAACGCAATGAGCAGTTCTTC. It specifies CSVEQGQRNEQFF.

This clonotype was counted a few times. CDR3: CASSYGVYPHPYEQYF. The CDR3 nucleotides read TGTGCCAGCAGTTACGGTGTCTACCCTCACCCCTACGAGCAGTACTTC. The V and J genes are TRBV6-5 and TRBJ2-7; D ambiguous. The CDR3 loop spans 16 amino acids. Germline values: CDR1 MNHEY, CDR2 SVGAGI. V was clipped by 2 bases and J by 2 bases, with 16 bases between them.

This clonotype was seen a few times. The V gene is TRBV24-1, the J gene TRBJ2-6, with D uncertain. Germline V lookup: CDR1 KGHDR, CDR2 SFDVKD. V was cut by 3 bases and J by 1 base, with 6 bases left in between. This CDR3 is built from 15 residues. In DNA form, the CDR3 reads TGTGCCACCAGTGATCTGAGGTCTGGGGCCAACGTCCTGACTTTC. Translation: CATSDLRSGANVLTF.

The rearrangement links TRBV7-2 to TRBJ2-7; TRBD1 matches at 7 bases. CDR1 is SGHTA, CDR2 FQGNSA, per germline. The CDR3 contains 16 residues. The trim removed 3 bases at V and 0 bases at J, leaving 8 bases unmatched. Written as DNA, the CDR3 is TGTGCCAGCAGCTTGCCCCTGACAGGGAGCTCCTACGAGCAGTACTTC. Translation: CASSLPLTGSSYEQYF.

The chain carries TRBV20-1 and TRBJ2-4; D uncertain. V was trimmed by 3 bases and J by 0 bases, leaving 9 bases between them. The CDR3 contains 14 residues. Germline-derived CDR1 and CDR2 are DFQATT and SNEGSKA (reference sequence). As DNA, the CDR3 is TGCAGTGCTAGCAGTGATTTAGCCAAAAACATTCAGTACTTC. It is translated as CSASSDLAKNIQYF.

The chain links TRBV6-2 or TRBV6-3 to TRBJ2-7, with 7 bases that match TRBD1. The V segment lost 10 bases and the J segment 2 bases; nucleotides outside the gene matches: 5. This CDR3 region has 12 residues. Per the germline V gene, CDR1 is MNHEY and CDR2 is SVGEGT. The CDR3: CATRDSPYEQYF. In nucleotides, the CDR3 is TGTGCCACCAGGGACAGCCCCTACGAGCAGTACTTC.

This clonotype was counted at least ten times. V is TRBV5-1 and J is TRBJ2-1, with 11 bases that match TRBD1. This CDR3 region has 13 residues. Looked up from germline, CDR1 is SGHRS and CDR2 is YFSETQ. Unmatched junction bases numbered 7, after V lost 9 bases and J lost 8 bases. As DNA, the CDR3 is TGCGCCACCCGGGACAGGGGGTCTTATGAGCAGTTCTTC. Protein sequence: CATRDRGSYEQFF. The full variable domain, in which reference TRBV5-1 and TRBJ2-1 provide the parts outside the CDR3, is KAGVTQTPRYLIKTRGQQVTLSCSPISGHRSVSWYQQTPGQGLQFLFEYFSETQRNKGNFPGRFSGRQFSNSRSEMNVSTLELGDSALYLCATRDRGSYEQFFGPGTRLTVL.

This chain joins TRBV2 and TRBJ2-7; D is ambiguous. The CDR3 is made up of 12 amino acids. Germline V gene data show CDR1 as SNHLY and CDR2 as FYNNEI. The V gene lost 7 bases and the J gene lost 3 bases, with 10 bases spanning the gap. The CDR3 nucleotides are TGTGCCAGCATTAACAGACACTACGAGCAGTACTTC. This gives the protein CASINRHYEQYF.